This TCR beta chain is drawn from a study of identical twins' blood T cells. General observations from the study: V gene usage reportedly matched far better within twin pairs than unrelated donors.

With respect to this clonotype: What it binds is not known.

Three pairs of healthy female monozygous twins were the donors. V shed 5 bases, J shed 0 bases, and the junction held 12 bases outside the gene matches. CDR1 is PRHDT and CDR2 is FYEKMQ in the germline V gene (reference sequence). This CDR3 has 17 amino acids. In the original workflow: Each library had roughly 2.2 to 4 million CDR3 reads and about 90,000 to nearly 550,000 clonotypes. MiXCR was run by TCRdb on the 5' RACE reads, yielding one entry per CDR3 protein. The V and J calls, along with clone size, are taken from TCRdb and not from the paper's own processing. Here the sample spans 350,000 to 400,000 distinct CDR3 sequences, roughly 31% being singletons.

This chain joins TRBV13 and TRBJ1-1; TRBD1 matches at 7 bases. The TCR sequence derives from a woman aged 18 to 55 in good health. Sequencing was carried out using PBMCs. The CDR3 DNA sequence: TGTGCCAGCAGCCAGCAGGGGGGCCTGCTCATGAACACTGAAGCTTTCTTT. Translation: CASSQQGGLLMNTEAFF. Full variable domain (outside the CDR3, taken from reference TRBV13 and TRBJ1-1): AAGVIQSPRHLIKEKRETATLKCYPIPRHDTVYWYQQGPGQDPQFLISFYEKMQSDKGSIPDRFSAQQFSDYHSELNMSSLELGDSALYFCASSQQGGLLMNTEAFFGQGTRLTVV.